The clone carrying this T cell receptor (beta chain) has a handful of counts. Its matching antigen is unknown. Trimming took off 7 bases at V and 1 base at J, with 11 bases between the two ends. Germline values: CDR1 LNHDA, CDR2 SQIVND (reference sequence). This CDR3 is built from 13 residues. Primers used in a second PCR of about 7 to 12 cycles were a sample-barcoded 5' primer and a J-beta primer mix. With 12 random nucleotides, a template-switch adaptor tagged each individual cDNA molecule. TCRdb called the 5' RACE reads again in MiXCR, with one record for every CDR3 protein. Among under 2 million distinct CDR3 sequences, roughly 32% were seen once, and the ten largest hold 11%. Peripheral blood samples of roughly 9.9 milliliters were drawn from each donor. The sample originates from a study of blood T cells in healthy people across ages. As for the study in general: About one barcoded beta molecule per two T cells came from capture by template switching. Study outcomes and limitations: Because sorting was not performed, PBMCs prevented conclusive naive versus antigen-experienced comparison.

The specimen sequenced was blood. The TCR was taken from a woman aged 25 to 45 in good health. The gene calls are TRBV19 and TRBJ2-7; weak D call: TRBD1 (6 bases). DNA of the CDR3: TGTGCCAGTATCCCGACAGGATCCTACGAGCAGTACTTC. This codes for CASIPTGSYEQYF. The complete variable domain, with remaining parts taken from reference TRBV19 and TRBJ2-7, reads DGGITQSPKYLFRKEGQNVTLSCEQNLNHDAMYWYRQDPGQGLRLIYYSQIVNDFQKGDIAEGYSVSREKKESFPLTVTSAQKNPTAFYLCASIPTGSYEQYFGPGTRLTVT.